This TCR beta chain appears in the sequencing data of a study of graft-versus-host responses after intestinal transplantation. Whole-study findings and limits: GvH clones were identified in recipient marrow, with some first appearing in ileum or blood.

In the case of this clone: No antigen is known for it.

Repertoires were generated with immunoSEQ multiplex PCR, while TCRdb's copy carries only in-frame clones and drops some. The data contain some 15,000 clones, over 70% of them seen just once; the ten biggest clones take up 7% to 8%. Grafts had their tissue processed, releasing intraepithelial and lamina propria lymphocytes. The germline V gene encodes CDR1 MNHEY and CDR2 SMNVEV (reference sequence). CDR3 length: 13 amino acids. V shed 10 bases and J shed 8 bases, with 20 bases lying between them. The origin of this receptor is a human patient who received an intestinal transplant, so some T cells may come from the graft donor. The sample consisted of ileum tissue, taken roughly 490 days after intestinal transplant. The gene calls are TRBV27 and TRBJ1-2; TRBD1 is a possible D gene (6 bases). Here the CDR3 reads CATLRSGDKGYTF. As DNA, the CDR3 is TGTGCCACCCTAAGGTCGGGGGACAAGGGCTACACCTTC.